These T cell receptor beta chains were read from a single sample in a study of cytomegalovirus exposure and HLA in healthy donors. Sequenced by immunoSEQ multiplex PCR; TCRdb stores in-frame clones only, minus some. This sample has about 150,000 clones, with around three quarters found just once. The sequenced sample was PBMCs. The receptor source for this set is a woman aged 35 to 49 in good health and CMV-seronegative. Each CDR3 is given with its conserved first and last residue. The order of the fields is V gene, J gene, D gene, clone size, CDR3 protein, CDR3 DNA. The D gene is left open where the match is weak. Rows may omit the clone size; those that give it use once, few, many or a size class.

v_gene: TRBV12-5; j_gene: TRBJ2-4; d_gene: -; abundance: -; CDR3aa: CASAPSPAGNIQYF; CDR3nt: TGTGCTAGTGCCCCATCCCCAGCGGGAAACATTCAGTACTTC
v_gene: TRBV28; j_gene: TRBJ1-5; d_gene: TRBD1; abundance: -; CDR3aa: CASRKQGAQPQHF; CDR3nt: TGTGCCAGCAGGAAACAGGGGGCTCAGCCCCAGCATTTT
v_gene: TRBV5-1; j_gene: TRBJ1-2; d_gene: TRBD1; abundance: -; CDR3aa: CASSPGQGPGGYTF; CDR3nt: TGCGCCAGCAGCCCAGGACAGGGCCCGGGTGGCTACACCTTC
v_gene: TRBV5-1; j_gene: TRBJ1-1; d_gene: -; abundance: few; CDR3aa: CASSLNGGEDTEAFF; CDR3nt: TGCGCCAGCAGCTTGAACGGGGGAGAGGACACTGAAGCTTTCTTT
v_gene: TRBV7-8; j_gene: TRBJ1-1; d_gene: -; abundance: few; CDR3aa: CASSLAGVMTEAFF; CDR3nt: TGTGCCAGCAGCTTAGCAGGGGTGATGACTGAAGCTTTCTTT
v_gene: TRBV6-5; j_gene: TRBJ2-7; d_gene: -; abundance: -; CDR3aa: CASSWTGGPYEQYF; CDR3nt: TGTGCCAGCAGCTGGACTGGAGGCCCCTACGAGCAGTACTTC
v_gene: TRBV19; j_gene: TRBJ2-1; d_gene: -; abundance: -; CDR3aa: CAISDSHNEQFF; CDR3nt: TGTGCCATATCGGACAGTCACAATGAGCAGTTCTTC
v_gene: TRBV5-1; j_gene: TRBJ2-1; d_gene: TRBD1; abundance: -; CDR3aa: CASSLLPGQSYNEQFF; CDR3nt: TGCGCCAGCAGCTTATTACCGGGACAGAGCTACAATGAGCAGTTCTTC
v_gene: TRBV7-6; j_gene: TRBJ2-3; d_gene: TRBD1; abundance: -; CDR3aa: CASSPRTGGTDTQYF; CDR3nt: TGTGCCAGCAGCCCCCGAACAGGGGGCACAGATACGCAGTATTTT
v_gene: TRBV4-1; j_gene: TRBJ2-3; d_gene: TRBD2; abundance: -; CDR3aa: CASSKKGLASTDTQYF; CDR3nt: TGCGCCAGCAGCAAGAAGGGACTAGCTAGCACAGATACGCAGTATTTT
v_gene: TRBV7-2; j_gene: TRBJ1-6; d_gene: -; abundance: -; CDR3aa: CASKQGYSPLHF; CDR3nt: TGTGCCAGCAAACAGGGATATTCACCCCTCCACTTT
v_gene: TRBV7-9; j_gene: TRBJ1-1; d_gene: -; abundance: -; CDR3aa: CASSLGVGSTEAFF; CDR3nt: TGTGCCAGCAGCTTAGGGGTAGGGAGCACTGAAGCTTTCTTT
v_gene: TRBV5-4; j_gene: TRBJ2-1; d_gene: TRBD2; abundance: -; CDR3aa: CASKGAGGQGTYNEQFF; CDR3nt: TGTGCCAGCAAGGGGGCGGGGGGGCAAGGAACCTACAATGAGCAGTTCTTC
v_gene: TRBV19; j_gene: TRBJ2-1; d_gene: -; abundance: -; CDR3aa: CASSIVPGTYNEQFF; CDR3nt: TGTGCCAGTAGTATTGTGCCGGGGACCTACAATGAGCAGTTCTTC
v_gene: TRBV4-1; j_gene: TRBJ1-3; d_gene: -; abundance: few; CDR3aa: CASSQLTRRDTIYF; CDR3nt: TGCGCCAGCAGCCAACTAACCCGACGGGACACCATATATTTT
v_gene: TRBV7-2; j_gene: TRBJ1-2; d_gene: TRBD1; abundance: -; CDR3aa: CASSTGGGYGYTF; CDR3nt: TGTGCCAGCAGCACAGGGGGCGGGTATGGCTACACCTTC
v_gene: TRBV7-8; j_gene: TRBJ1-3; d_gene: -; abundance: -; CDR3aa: CASSSPGQVGNTIYF; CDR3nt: TGTGCCAGCAGCTCACCAGGACAAGTTGGAAACACCATATATTTT
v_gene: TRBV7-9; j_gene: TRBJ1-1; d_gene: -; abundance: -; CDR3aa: CASSLQGEAFF; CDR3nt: TGTGCCAGCAGCTTACAGGGTGAAGCTTTCTTT
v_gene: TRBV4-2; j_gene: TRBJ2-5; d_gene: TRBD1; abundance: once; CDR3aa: CASSQRTGVETQYF; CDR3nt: TGTGCCAGCAGCCAACGCACAGGGGTTGAGACCCAGTACTTC
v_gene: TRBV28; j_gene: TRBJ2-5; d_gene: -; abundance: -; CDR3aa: CASSLLGRAVETQYF; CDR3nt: TGTGCCAGCAGTTTACTTGGGCGGGCGGTAGAGACCCAGTACTTC
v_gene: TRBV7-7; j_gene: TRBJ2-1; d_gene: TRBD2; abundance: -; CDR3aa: CASSRTGGDNEQFF; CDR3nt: TGTGCCAGTAGTCGAACGGGGGGAGACAATGAGCAGTTCTTC
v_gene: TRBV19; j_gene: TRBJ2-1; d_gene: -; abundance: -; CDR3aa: CASIRGDPYNEQFF; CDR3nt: TGTGCCAGTATCCGCGGAGATCCCTACAATGAGCAGTTCTTC
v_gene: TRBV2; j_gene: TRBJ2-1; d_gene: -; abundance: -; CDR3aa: CASSEPSYNEQFF; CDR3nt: TGTGCCAGCAGTGAACCCAGTTACAATGAGCAGTTCTTC
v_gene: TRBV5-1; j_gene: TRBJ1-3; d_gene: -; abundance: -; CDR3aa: CASSLGSGAGAGNTIYF; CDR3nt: TGCGCCAGCAGCTTGGGATCAGGGGCCGGGGCTGGAAACACCATATATTTT
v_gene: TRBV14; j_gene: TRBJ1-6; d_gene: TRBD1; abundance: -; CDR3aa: CASSQGGRGLNNSPLHF; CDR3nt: TGTGCCAGCAGCCAAGGTGGCAGGGGGTTAAACAATTCACCCCTCCACTTT
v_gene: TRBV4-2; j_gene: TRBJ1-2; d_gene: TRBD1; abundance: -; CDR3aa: CASSQGTGTGYGYTF; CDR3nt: TGTGCCAGCAGCCAGGGGACCGGGACAGGTTATGGCTACACCTTC
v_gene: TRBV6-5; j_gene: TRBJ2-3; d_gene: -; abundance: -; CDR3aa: CASSERDTQYF; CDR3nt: TGTGCCAGCTCGGAGAGAGATACGCAGTATTTT
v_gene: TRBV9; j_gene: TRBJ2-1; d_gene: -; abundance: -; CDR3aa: CASSVGTTLYNEQFF; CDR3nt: TGTGCCAGCAGCGTCGGGACAACTCTCTACAATGAGCAGTTCTTC
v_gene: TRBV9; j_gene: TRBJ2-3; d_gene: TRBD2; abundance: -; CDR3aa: CASSVTGLAGGPNTQYF; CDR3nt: TGTGCCAGCAGCGTAACTGGACTAGCGGGGGGGCCAAATACGCAGTATTTT
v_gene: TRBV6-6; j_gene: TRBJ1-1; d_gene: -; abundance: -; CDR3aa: CASRDTAEAFF; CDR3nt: TGTGCCAGCAGGGACACCGCTGAAGCTTTCTTT
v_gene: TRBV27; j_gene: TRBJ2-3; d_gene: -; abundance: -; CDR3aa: CASSPLQHQGFTDTQYF; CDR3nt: TGTGCCAGCAGTCCTCTCCAACACCAGGGTTTCACAGATACGCAGTATTTT
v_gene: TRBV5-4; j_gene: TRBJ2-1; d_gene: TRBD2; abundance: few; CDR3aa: CASSLGSGGSSYNEQFF; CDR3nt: TGTGCCAGCAGCTTGGGTTCCGGGGGGAGCTCCTACAATGAGCAGTTCTTC
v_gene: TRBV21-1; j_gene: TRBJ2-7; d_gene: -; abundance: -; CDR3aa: CASSEKRQMEQYF; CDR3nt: TGTGCCAGCAGCGAAAAACGACAGATGGAGCAGTACTTC
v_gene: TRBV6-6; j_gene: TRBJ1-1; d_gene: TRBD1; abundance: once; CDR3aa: CASNLRDRGVVSEAFF; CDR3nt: TGTGCCAGCAATCTAAGGGACAGGGGGGTGGTTTCTGAAGCTTTCTTT
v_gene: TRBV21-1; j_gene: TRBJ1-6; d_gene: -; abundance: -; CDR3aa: CASSPPPRGDRGGVSPLHF; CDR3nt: TGTGCCAGCAGTCCTCCTCCTCGGGGCGACAGGGGGGGTGTTTCACCCCTCCACTTT
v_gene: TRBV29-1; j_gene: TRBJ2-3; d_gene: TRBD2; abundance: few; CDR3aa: CSVELAGVTDTQYF; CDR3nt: TGCAGCGTTGAGCTAGCGGGGGTCACAGATACGCAGTATTTT
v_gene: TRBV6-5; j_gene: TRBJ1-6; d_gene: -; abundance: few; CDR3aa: CASRRGYNSPLHF; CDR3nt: TGTGCCAGCAGAAGAGGTTATAATTCACCCCTCCACTTT
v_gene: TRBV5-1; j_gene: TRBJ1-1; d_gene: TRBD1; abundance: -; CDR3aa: CASSLARGDTEAFF; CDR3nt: TGCGCCAGCAGCTTGGCCAGGGGGGACACTGAAGCTTTCTTT
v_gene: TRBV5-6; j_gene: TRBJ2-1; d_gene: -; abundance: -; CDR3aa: CASSLGLVTYNEQFF; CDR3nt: TGTGCCAGCAGCTTGGGACTAGTCACCTACAATGAGCAGTTCTTC
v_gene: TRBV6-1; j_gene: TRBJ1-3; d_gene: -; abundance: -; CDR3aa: CASSEYLKALRNTIYF; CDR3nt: TGTGCCAGCAGTGAATACCTAAAAGCCCTTAGAAACACCATATATTTT
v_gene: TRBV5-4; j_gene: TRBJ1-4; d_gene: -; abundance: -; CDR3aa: CASSSGTTNEKLFF; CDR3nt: TGTGCCAGCAGTTCCGGGACAACTAATGAAAAACTGTTTTTT
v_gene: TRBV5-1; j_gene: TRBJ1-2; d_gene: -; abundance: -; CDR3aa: CASTVGLTGNYGYTF; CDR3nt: TGCGCCAGCACGGTGGGGCTCACAGGAAACTATGGCTACACCTTC
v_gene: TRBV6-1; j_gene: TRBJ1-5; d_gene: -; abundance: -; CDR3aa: CASSHGGFNNQPQHF; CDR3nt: TGTGCCAGCAGTCATGGGGGGTTTAACAATCAGCCCCAGCATTTT
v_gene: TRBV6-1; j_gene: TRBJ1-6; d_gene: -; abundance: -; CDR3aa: CASSENRASESPLHF; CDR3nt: TGTGCCAGCAGTGAAAACAGGGCTTCGGAGTCACCCCTCCACTTT
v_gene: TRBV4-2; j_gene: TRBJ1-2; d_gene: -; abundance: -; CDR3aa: CASSQGANGYTF; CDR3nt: TGTGCCAGCAGCCAGGGGGCGAACGGCTACACCTTC
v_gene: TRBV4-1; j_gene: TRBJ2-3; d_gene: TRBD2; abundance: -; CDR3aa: CASSQEGGLAGNTDTQYF; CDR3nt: TGCGCCAGCAGCCAAGAAGGTGGGCTAGCGGGGAACACAGATACGCAGTATTTT
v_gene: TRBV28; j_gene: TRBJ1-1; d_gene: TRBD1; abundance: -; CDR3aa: CASSQPGQGSRKAFF; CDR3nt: TGTGCCAGCAGTCAGCCGGGACAGGGGTCGCGAAAAGCTTTCTTT
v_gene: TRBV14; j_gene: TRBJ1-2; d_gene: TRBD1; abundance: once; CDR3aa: CASSQLGQGTAGYTF; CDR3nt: TGTGCCAGCAGCCAACTAGGACAGGGGACCGCTGGCTACACCTTC
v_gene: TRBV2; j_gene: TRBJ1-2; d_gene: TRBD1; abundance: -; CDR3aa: CASSLGQEIGYTF; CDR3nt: TGTGCCAGCAGCCTTGGACAGGAAATAGGCTACACCTTC
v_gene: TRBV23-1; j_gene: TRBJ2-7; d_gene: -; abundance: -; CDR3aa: CASSQQCQSPGEQYF; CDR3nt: TGCGCCAGCAGTCAACAGTGCCAGTCCCCCGGGGAGCAGTACTTC
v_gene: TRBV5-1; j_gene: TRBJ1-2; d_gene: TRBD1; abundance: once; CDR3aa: CASSFRIGQAGNYGYTF; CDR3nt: TGCGCCAGCAGCTTCCGGATTGGACAGGCGGGGAACTATGGCTACACCTTC
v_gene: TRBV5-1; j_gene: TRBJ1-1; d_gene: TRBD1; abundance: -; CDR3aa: CASSLEATGVSNTEAFF; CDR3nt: TGCGCCAGCAGCTTGGAGGCGACAGGGGTCTCGAACACTGAAGCTTTCTTT
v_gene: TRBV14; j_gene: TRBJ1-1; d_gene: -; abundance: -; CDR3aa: CASSPNYTRRRAEAFF; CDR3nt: TGTGCCAGCAGCCCCAACTATACTAGAAGACGGGCTGAAGCTTTCTTT
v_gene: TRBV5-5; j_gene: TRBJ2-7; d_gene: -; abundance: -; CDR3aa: CASRIRQGSYEQYF; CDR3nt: TGTGCCAGCAGAATCCGCCAGGGTTCCTACGAGCAGTACTTC
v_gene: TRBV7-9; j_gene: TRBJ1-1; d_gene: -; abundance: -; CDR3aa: CASTPPWNTEAFF; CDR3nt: TGTGCCAGCACCCCCCCATGGAACACTGAAGCTTTCTTT
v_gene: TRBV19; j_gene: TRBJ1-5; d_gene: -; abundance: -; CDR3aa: CASSRGPGEPQHF; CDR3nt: TGTGCCAGCTCCCGAGGGCCCGGGGAGCCCCAGCATTTT
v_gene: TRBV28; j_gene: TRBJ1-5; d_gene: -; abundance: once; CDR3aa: CASSFLVNQPQHF; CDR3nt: TGTGCCAGCAGTTTTCTTGTAAATCAGCCCCAGCATTTT